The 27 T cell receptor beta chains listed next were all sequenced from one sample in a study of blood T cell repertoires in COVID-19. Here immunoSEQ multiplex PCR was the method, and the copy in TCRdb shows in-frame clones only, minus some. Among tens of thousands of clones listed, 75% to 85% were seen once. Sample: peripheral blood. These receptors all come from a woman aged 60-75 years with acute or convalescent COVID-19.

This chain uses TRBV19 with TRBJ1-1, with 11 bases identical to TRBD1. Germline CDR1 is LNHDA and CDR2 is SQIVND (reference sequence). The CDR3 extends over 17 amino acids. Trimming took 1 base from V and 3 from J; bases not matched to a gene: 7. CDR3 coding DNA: TGTGCCAGTAGTATAGGGACAGGGGGCGGTTTGGACACTGAAGCTTTCTTT. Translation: CASSIGTGGGLDTEAFF. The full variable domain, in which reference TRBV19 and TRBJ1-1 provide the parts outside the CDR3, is DGGITQSPKYLFRKEGQNVTLSCEQNLNHDAMYWYRQDPGQGLRLIYYSQIVNDFQKGDIAEGYSVSREKKESFPLTVTSAQKNPTAFYLCASSIGTGGGLDTEAFFGQGTRLTVV.

The CDR3 region has the DNA TGCGCCAGCAGCCGAGGACAGGGGGGCTACGAGCAGTACTTC. As protein: CASSRGQGGYEQYF. The rearrangement joins TRBV5-1 to TRBJ2-7; 10 bases match TRBD1. The CDR3 spans 14 residues. The trim removed 4 bases at V and 3 bases at J, leaving 4 bases unmatched. In germline, CDR1 is SGHRS, CDR2 YFSETQ.

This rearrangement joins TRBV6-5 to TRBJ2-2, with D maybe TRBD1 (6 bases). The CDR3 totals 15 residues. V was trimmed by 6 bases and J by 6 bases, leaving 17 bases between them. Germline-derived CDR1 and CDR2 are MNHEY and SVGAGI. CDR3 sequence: CASRFRGQHSGELFF. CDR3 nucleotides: TGTGCCAGCAGGTTCAGGGGACAACACTCCGGGGAGCTGTTTTTT.

This chain's CDR3 is CASSSGTGTGYTF. The CDR3 DNA follows: TGTGCCAGCAGTTCCGGGACAGGGACCGGCTACACCTTC. The genes are TRBV28 and TRBJ1-2, with 9 nucleotides matching TRBD1. This CDR3 region has 13 residues. Germline-derived CDR1 and CDR2 are MDHEN and SYDVKM. V was clipped by 4 bases and J by 8 bases; unmatched bases: 5.

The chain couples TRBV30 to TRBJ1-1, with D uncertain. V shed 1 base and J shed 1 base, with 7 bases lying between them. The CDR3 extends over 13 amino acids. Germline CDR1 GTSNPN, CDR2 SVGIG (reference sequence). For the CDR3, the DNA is TGTGCCTGGAGTGCGCAGGCGAACACTGAAGCTTTCTTT. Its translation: CAWSAQANTEAFF.

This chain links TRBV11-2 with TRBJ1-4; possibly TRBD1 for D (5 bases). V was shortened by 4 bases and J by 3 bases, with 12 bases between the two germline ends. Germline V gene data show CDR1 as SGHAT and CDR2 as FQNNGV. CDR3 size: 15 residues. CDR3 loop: CASSSDGGSNEKLFF. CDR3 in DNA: TGTGCCAGCAGCTCCGATGGGGGGTCTAATGAAAAACTGTTTTTT.

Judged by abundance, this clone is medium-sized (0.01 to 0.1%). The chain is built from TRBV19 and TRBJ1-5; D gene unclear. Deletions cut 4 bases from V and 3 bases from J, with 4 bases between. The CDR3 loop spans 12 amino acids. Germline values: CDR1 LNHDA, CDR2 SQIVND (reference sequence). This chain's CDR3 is CASSTYNQPQHF. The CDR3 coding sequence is TGTGCCAGTAGTACTTACAATCAGCCCCAGCATTTT. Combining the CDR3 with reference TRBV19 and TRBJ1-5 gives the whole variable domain DGGITQSPKYLFRKEGQNVTLSCEQNLNHDAMYWYRQDPGQGLRLIYYSQIVNDFQKGDIAEGYSVSREKKESFPLTVTSAQKNPTAFYLCASSTYNQPQHFGDGTRLSIL.

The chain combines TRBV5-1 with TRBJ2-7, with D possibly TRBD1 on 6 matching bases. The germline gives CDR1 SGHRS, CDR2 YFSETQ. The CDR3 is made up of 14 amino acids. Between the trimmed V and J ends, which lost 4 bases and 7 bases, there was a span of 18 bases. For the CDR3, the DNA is TGCGCCAGCAGCCTGGCAGGGGATCTTAGGGAGCAGTACTTC. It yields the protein CASSLAGDLREQYF.

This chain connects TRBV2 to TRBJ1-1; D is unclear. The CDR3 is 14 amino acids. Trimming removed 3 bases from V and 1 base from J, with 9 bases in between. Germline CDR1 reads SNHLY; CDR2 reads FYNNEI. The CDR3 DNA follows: TGTGCCAGCAGTGAGTGGCAGGCGAACACTGAAGCTTTCTTT. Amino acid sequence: CASSEWQANTEAFF.

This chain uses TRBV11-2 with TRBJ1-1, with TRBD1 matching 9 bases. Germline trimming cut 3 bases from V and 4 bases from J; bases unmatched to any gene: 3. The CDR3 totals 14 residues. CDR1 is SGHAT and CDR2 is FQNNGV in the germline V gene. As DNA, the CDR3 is TGTGCCAGCAGCTTGGGACAGGGTTCCACTGAAGCTTTCTTT. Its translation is CASSLGQGSTEAFF.

This chain's CDR3 is CASSSPDRGPYGYTF. The CDR3 DNA reads TGTGCCAGCAGCTCTCCAGACAGGGGGCCCTATGGCTACACCTTC. This chain connects TRBV3-1 (or the pseudogene TRBV3-2) to TRBJ1-2, with TRBD1 matching 10 bases. The junction had 7 bases not matched to a gene; V was cut back by 5 bases and J by 4 bases. CDR3 length equals 15 residues. Germline loops: CDR1 LGHDT, CDR2 YNNKEL (reference sequence).

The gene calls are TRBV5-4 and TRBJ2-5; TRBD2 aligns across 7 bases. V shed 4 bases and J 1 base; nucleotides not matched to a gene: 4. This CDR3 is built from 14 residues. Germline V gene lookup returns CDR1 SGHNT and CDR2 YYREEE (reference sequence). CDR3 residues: CASSDGGTQETQYF. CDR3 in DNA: TGTGCCAGCAGCGACGGGGGGACCCAAGAGACCCAGTACTTC.

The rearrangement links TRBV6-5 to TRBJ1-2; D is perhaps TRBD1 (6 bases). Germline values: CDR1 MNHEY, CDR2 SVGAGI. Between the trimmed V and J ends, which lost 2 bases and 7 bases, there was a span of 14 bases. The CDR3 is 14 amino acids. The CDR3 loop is CASSYEPTGSGYTF. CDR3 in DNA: TGTGCCAGCAGTTACGAACCTACAGGGTCTGGCTACACCTTC.

Here the CDR3 DNA reads TGTGCCAGCAGCCTAACAGATACGCAGTATTTT. This codes for CASSLTDTQYF. The chain recombines TRBV3-1 (or the pseudogene TRBV3-2) with TRBJ2-3, with D unclear. In germline, CDR1 is LGHDT, CDR2 YNNKEL (reference sequence). The CDR3 runs 11 residues. V lost 4 bases to trimming and J lost 3 bases, with 2 bases between them.

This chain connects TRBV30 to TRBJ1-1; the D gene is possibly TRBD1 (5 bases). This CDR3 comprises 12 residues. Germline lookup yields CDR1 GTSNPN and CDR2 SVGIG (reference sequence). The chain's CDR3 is CALGKGLTEAFF. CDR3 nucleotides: TGTGCTTTAGGGAAGGGACTCACTGAAGCTTTCTTT.

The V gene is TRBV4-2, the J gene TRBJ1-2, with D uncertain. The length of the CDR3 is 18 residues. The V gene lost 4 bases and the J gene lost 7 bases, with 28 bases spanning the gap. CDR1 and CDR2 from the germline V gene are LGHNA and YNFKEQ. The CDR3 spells CASSLLGVVGGLPFGYTF. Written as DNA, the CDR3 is TGTGCCAGCAGCCTTCTCGGGGTCGTTGGAGGGCTTCCTTTTGGCTACACCTTC.

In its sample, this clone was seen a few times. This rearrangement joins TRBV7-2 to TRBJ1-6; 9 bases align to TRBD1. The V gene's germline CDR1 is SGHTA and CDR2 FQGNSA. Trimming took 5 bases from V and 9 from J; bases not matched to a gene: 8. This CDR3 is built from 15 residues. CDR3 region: CASSLTGGNASPLHF. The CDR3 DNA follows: TGTGCCAGCAGCCTTACAGGGGGCAACGCTTCACCCCTCCACTTT. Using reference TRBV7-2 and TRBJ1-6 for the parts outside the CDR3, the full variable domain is GAGVSQSPSNKVTEKGKDVELRCDPISGHTALYWYRQSLGQGLEFLIYFQGNSAPDKSGLPSDRFSAERTGGSVSTLTIQRTQQEDSAVYLCASSLTGGNASPLHFGNGTRLTVT.

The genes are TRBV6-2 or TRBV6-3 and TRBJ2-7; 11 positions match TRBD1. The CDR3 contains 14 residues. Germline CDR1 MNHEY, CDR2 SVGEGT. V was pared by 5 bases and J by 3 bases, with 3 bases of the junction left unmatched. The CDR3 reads CASSGTGGIYEQYF. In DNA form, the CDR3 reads TGTGCCAGCAGTGGGACAGGGGGAATCTACGAGCAGTACTTC.

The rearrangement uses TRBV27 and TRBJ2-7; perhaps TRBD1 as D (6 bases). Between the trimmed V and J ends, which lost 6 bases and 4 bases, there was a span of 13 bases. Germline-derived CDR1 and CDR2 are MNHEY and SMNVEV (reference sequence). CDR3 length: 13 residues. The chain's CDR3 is CASRRTGLYEQYF. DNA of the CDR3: TGTGCCAGCAGACGAACAGGGTTGTACGAGCAGTACTTC.

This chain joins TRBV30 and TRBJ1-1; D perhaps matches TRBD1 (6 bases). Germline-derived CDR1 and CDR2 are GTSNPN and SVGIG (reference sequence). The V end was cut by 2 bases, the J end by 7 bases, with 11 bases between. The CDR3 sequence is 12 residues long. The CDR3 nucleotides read TGTGCCTGGAGTCCCCCGACAGGTGAAGCTTTCTTT. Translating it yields CAWSPPTGEAFF.

The CDR3 bases are TGCAGCGTGGTCGGGGAGGAAGAGACCCAGTACTTC. It yields the protein CSVVGEEETQYF. The rearrangement uses TRBV29-1 and TRBJ2-5, with D tentatively TRBD2 (6 bases). V lost 6 bases and J lost 3, with 11 bases in between. Per germline, CDR1 SQVTM and CDR2 ANQGSEA. The CDR3 extends over 12 amino acids.

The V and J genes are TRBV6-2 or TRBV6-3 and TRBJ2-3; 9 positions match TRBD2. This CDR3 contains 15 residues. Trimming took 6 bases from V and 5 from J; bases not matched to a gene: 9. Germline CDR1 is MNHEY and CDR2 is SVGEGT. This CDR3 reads CASSTYSGGLDTQYF. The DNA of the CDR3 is TGTGCCAGCAGCACCTATAGCGGGGGCCTAGATACGCAGTATTTT.

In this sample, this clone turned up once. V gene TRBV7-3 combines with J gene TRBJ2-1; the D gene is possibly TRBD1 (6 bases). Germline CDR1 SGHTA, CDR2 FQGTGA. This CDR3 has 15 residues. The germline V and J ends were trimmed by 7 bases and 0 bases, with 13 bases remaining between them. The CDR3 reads CASTPDSASYNEQFF. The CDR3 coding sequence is TGTGCCAGCACCCCGGACAGTGCCTCCTACAATGAGCAGTTCTTC.

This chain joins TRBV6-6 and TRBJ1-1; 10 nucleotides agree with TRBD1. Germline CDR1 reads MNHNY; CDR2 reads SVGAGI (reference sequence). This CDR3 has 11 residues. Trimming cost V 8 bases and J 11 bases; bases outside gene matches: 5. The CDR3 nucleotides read TGTGCCAGCGGGACAGGGGTTAGGGCTTTCTTT. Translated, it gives CASGTGVRAFF.

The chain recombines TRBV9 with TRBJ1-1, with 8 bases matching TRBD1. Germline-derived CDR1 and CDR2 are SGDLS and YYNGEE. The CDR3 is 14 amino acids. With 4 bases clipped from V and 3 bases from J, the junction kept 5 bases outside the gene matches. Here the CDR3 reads CASSPTGGDTEAFF. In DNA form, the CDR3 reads TGTGCCAGCAGCCCTACAGGGGGGGACACTGAAGCTTTCTTT.

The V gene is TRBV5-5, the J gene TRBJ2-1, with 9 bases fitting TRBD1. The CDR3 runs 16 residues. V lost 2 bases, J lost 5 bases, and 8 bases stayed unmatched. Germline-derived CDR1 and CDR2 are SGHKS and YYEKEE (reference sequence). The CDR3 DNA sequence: TGTGCCAGCAGCTTAGGAGACAGGGGGTTGGACAATGAGCAGTTCTTC. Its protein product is CASSLGDRGLDNEQFF.

CDR3: CAISDSEMNTEAFF. CDR3 coding DNA: TGTGCCATCAGTGACAGCGAAATGAACACTGAAGCTTTCTTT. The chain links TRBV10-3 to TRBJ1-1; D not certain. Germline assignment: CDR1 ENHRY and CDR2 SYGVKD. CDR3 length: 14 amino acids. V gave up 3 bases and J gave up 0 bases, with 8 bases separating them.